This T cell receptor beta chain is drawn from a study of shared clonotypes between healthy human individuals. The data were produced by immunoSEQ multiplex PCR, yet TCRdb's version contains in-frame clones alone and is incomplete. The sample has fewer than 150,000 clones; around two thirds are singletons. Germline V CDR1 and CDR2: SGDLS, YYNGEE. With V trimmed by 3 bases and J by 8 bases, 10 bases remained unmatched. This CDR3 region has 14 residues. As for this clone: Its antigen is still unknown.

Study-wide points: On the whole, naive subsets had larger estimated richness than memory subsets had.

This chain uses TRBV9 with TRBJ2-7; 8 nucleotides line up with TRBD1. The TCR comes from a woman aged 25-40 years in good health. The sequencing sample was made of memory CD8+ T cells sorted from blood. Subset in this sample: CD45RO+ cells pooled with CCR7-negative TemRA cells. CDR3 protein: CASSEGQGSFQQYF. The DNA of the CDR3 is TGTGCCAGCAGCGAAGGACAGGGATCATTCCAGCAGTACTTC. Variable domain in full (rest from reference TRBV9 and TRBJ2-7): DSGVTQTPKHLITATGQRVTLRCSPRSGDLSVYWYQQSLDQGLQFLIQYYNGEERAKGNILERFSAQQFPDLHSELNLSSLELGDSALYFCASSEGQGSFQQYFGPGTRLTVT.